The following is a TCR beta chain sequence with its context. The entry originates in a study of blood T cells in healthy people across ages. CDR1 and CDR2 (germline): DFQATT, SNEGSKA (reference sequence). The CDR3 totals 15 residues. The V and J ends lost 1 base and 8 bases respectively, with 18 bases between them. Using a J-beta primer mix together with a sample-barcoded 5' primer, a second PCR was run for about 6 to 12 cycles. Every single cDNA molecule received a tag from a template-switch adaptor with 12 random nucleotides. Researchers report that each sample yielded at least 3 million CDR3-containing paired-end reads. MiXCR, run by TCRdb on the 5' RACE reads, gives a single entry per CDR3 protein. The repertoire holds about 580,000 distinct CDR3 sequences, with roughly 48% as singletons.

Sample: blood. The TCR was taken from a man aged 80 or over in good health. The chain recombines TRBV20-1 with TRBJ2-1; D is uncertain. The chain's CDR3 is CSARAARSPNHEQFF. CDR3 DNA sequence: TGCAGTGCTAGAGCGGCTAGAAGCCCCAACCATGAGCAGTTCTTC.